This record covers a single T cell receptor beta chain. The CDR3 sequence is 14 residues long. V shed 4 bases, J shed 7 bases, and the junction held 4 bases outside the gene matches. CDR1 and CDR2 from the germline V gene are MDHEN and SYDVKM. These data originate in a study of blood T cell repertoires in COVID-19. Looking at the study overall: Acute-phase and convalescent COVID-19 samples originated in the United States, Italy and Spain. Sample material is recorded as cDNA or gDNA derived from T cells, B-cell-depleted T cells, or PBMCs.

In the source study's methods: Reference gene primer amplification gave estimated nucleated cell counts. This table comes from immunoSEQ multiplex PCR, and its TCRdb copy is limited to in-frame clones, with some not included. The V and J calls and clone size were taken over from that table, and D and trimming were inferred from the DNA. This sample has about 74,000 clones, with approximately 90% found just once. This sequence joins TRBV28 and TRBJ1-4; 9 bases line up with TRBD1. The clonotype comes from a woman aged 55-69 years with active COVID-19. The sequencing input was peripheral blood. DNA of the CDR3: TGTGCCAGCAGTTACACAGGGGGCCCTGAAAAACTGTTTTTT. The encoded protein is CASSYTGGPEKLFF.